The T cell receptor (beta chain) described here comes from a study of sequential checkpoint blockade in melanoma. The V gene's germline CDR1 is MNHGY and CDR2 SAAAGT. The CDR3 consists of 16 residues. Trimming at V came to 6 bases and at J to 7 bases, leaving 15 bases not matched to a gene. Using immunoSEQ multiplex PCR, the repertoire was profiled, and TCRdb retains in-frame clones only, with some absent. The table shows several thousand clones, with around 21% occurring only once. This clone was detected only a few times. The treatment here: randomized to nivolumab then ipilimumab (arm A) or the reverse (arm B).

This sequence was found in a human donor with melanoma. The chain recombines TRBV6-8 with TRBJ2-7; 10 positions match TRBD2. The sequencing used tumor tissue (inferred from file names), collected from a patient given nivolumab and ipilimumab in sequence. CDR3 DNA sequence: TGTGCCAGCAGCCCCCCCATAAAGCGGGAGGGGAGGGAGCAGTACTTC. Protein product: CASSPPIKREGREQYF.